Listed below are T cell receptor beta chains from one sample, sequenced in a study of shared clonotypes between healthy human individuals. Using immunoSEQ multiplex PCR, the repertoire was profiled, and TCRdb retains in-frame clones only, with some absent. The data show more than 1,200,000 clones, less than 99% seen once. The source material was naive CD4+ T cells sorted from blood. These TCRs come from a young man in good health. Both conserved end residues are part of each CDR3. Fields, in order: clone size, V gene, J gene, D gene, CDR3 length, CDR3 DNA, CDR3 protein. The D gene is left open where the match is weak. Only some rows state a clone size, as once, few, many or a class for expanded clones.

clone_size: NA
v_call: TRBV29-1
j_call: TRBJ2-7
d_call: TRBD1
cdr3_length: 13
cdr3_nt: TGCAGCGCCCGACAGGGCCCCCAGTACGAGCAGTACTTC
cdr3_aa: CSARQGPQYEQYF

clone_size: NA
v_call: TRBV7-9
j_call: TRBJ1-3
d_call: NA
cdr3_length: 15
cdr3_nt: TGTGCCAGCAGCTTAGACGGGAGCTCTGGAAACACCATATATTTT
cdr3_aa: CASSLDGSSGNTIYF

clone_size: NA
v_call: TRBV7-9
j_call: TRBJ2-7
d_call: TRBD1
cdr3_length: 14
cdr3_nt: TGTGCCAGCAGCGTAACGGACAGGGGCTACGAGCAGTACTTC
cdr3_aa: CASSVTDRGYEQYF

clone_size: NA
v_call: TRBV5-4
j_call: TRBJ2-1
d_call: NA
cdr3_length: 15
cdr3_nt: TGTGCCAGCAGCTTGGGTGGGACCGGATCATTGGAGCAGTTCTTC
cdr3_aa: CASSLGGTGSLEQFF

clone_size: NA
v_call: TRBV6-6
j_call: TRBJ1-3
d_call: NA
cdr3_length: 16
cdr3_nt: TGTGCCAGCAGGACAACTGCAGAGAGCTCTGGAAACACCATATATTTT
cdr3_aa: CASRTTAESSGNTIYF

clone_size: NA
v_call: TRBV18
j_call: TRBJ1-2
d_call: NA
cdr3_length: 11
cdr3_nt: TGTGCCAGCTCGCGGACGGATGGCTACACCTTC
cdr3_aa: CASSRTDGYTF

clone_size: NA
v_call: TRBV5-6
j_call: TRBJ1-2
d_call: NA
cdr3_length: 16
cdr3_nt: TGTGCCAGCAGCACCCAAGGCGACAGGAGCGGCTATGGCTACACCTTC
cdr3_aa: CASSTQGDRSGYGYTF

clone_size: NA
v_call: TRBV29-1
j_call: TRBJ2-5
d_call: NA
cdr3_length: 12
cdr3_nt: TGCAGCGTGACCGGGACCCAAGAGACCCAGTACTTC
cdr3_aa: CSVTGTQETQYF

clone_size: NA
v_call: TRBV28
j_call: TRBJ2-7
d_call: TRBD2
cdr3_length: 17
cdr3_nt: TGTGCCAGCAGTCCAGACCGGGGGGGAGGGTACTCCTACGAGCAGTACTTC
cdr3_aa: CASSPDRGGGYSYEQYF

clone_size: NA
v_call: TRBV19
j_call: TRBJ2-6
d_call: NA
cdr3_length: 16
cdr3_nt: TGTGCCAGTAGCCCGATGGCGGGATCTGGGGCCAACGTCCTGACTTTC
cdr3_aa: CASSPMAGSGANVLTF

clone_size: NA
v_call: TRBV5-8
j_call: TRBJ1-2
d_call: TRBD1
cdr3_length: 13
cdr3_nt: TGTGCCAGCAGCTTAGGGACAGGGGACGGCTACACCTTC
cdr3_aa: CASSLGTGDGYTF

clone_size: NA
v_call: TRBV7-3
j_call: TRBJ1-1
d_call: TRBD1
cdr3_length: 15
cdr3_nt: TGTGCCAGCAGCTTAAGCATCCCGGGACAGGGTGAAGCTTTCTTT
cdr3_aa: CASSLSIPGQGEAFF

clone_size: NA
v_call: TRBV18
j_call: TRBJ1-1
d_call: NA
cdr3_length: 14
cdr3_nt: TGTGCCAGCTCACCGGGACGGGGGAACACTGAAGCTTTCTTT
cdr3_aa: CASSPGRGNTEAFF

clone_size: NA
v_call: TRBV19
j_call: TRBJ2-1
d_call: NA
cdr3_length: 15
cdr3_nt: TGTGCCAGTAGTATAGTTGCAAGCTCCTACAATGAGCAGTTCTTC
cdr3_aa: CASSIVASSYNEQFF

clone_size: NA
v_call: TRBV6-5
j_call: TRBJ2-2
d_call: NA
cdr3_length: 13
cdr3_nt: TGTGCCAGCAGGAAGGTCGGGGCCGGGGAGCTGTTTTTT
cdr3_aa: CASRKVGAGELFF

clone_size: once
v_call: TRBV6-1
j_call: TRBJ2-7
d_call: NA
cdr3_length: 14
cdr3_nt: TGTGCCACCATTCCGGACTTGCGCTCCTACGAGCAGTACTTC
cdr3_aa: CATIPDLRSYEQYF

clone_size: NA
v_call: TRBV18
j_call: TRBJ2-1
d_call: NA
cdr3_length: 14
cdr3_nt: TGTGCCAGCTCCGACGGAAACTCCTACAATGAGCAGTTCTTC
cdr3_aa: CASSDGNSYNEQFF

clone_size: NA
v_call: TRBV19
j_call: TRBJ1-5
d_call: NA
cdr3_length: 17
cdr3_nt: TGTGCCAGTAGTAACCTCCCACAGCGTGGAAGCAATCAGCCCCAGCATTTT
cdr3_aa: CASSNLPQRGSNQPQHF

clone_size: NA
v_call: TRBV6-5
j_call: TRBJ2-4
d_call: NA
cdr3_length: 13
cdr3_nt: TGTGCCAGCAGCCTTCGCGGCAAAAACATTCAGTACTTC
cdr3_aa: CASSLRGKNIQYF

clone_size: NA
v_call: TRBV9
j_call: TRBJ2-2
d_call: TRBD2
cdr3_length: 18
cdr3_nt: TGTGCCAGCAGCGGGCTACTAACTAGCGGGAGGGTACCCGGGGAGCTGTTTTTT
cdr3_aa: CASSGLLTSGRVPGELFF

clone_size: NA
v_call: TRBV5-1
j_call: TRBJ1-1
d_call: NA
cdr3_length: 14
cdr3_nt: TGCGCCAGCAGCTTGGGTCGGTTTAACACTGAAGCTTTCTTT
cdr3_aa: CASSLGRFNTEAFF

clone_size: NA
v_call: TRBV11-2
j_call: TRBJ1-3
d_call: NA
cdr3_length: 15
cdr3_nt: TGTGCCAGCATCGCAAAAGGGGTTTCTGGAAACACCATATATTTT
cdr3_aa: CASIAKGVSGNTIYF

clone_size: NA
v_call: TRBV7-9
j_call: TRBJ2-1
d_call: TRBD1
cdr3_length: 13
cdr3_nt: TGTGCCAGCAGCGTGGGACAGTACAATGAGCAGTTCTTC
cdr3_aa: CASSVGQYNEQFF

clone_size: NA
v_call: TRBV28
j_call: TRBJ1-2
d_call: TRBD1
cdr3_length: 13
cdr3_nt: TGTGCCAGCAGTTCCCCGGGACAGGGTTTTTACACCTTC
cdr3_aa: CASSSPGQGFYTF

clone_size: NA
v_call: TRBV15
j_call: TRBJ2-5
d_call: NA
cdr3_length: 16
cdr3_nt: TGTGCCACCAGCAGAGATAGGTTCCAGTTACAAGAGACCCAGTACTTC
cdr3_aa: CATSRDRFQLQETQYF

clone_size: NA
v_call: TRBV7-3
j_call: TRBJ2-7
d_call: NA
cdr3_length: 13
cdr3_nt: TGTGCCAGCAGCTTAAGGGGCCAGAGCGAGCAGTACTTC
cdr3_aa: CASSLRGQSEQYF

clone_size: NA
v_call: TRBV28
j_call: TRBJ2-3
d_call: TRBD2
cdr3_length: 15
cdr3_nt: TGTGCCAGCAGCCGTAGCGGGAGGGCCGGAGATACGCAGTATTTT
cdr3_aa: CASSRSGRAGDTQYF

clone_size: NA
v_call: TRBV9
j_call: TRBJ2-1
d_call: TRBD2
cdr3_length: 16
cdr3_nt: TGTGCCAGCAGCGTAGCTGCGGCGGGAGGCTACAATGAGCAGTTCTTC
cdr3_aa: CASSVAAAGGYNEQFF

clone_size: NA
v_call: TRBV19
j_call: TRBJ1-1
d_call: NA
cdr3_length: 13
cdr3_nt: TGTGCCAGTAGTATAGATGAGGCGACTGAAGCTTTCTTT
cdr3_aa: CASSIDEATEAFF